The source of this T cell receptor (beta chain) is a study of cytomegalovirus exposure and HLA in healthy donors. The CDR3 loop spans 13 amino acids. Per germline, CDR1 SGHTA and CDR2 FQGNSA. V trimming: 5 bases; J trimming: 10 bases; junction bases outside the gene matches: 7. 13 Jbeta primers and 60 Vbeta primers were used for the PCR. Sequenced by immunoSEQ multiplex PCR; TCRdb stores in-frame clones only, minus some. Of some 150,000 clones detected, around four fifths appear once; the ten largest clones hold approximately 11%. The rearrangement joins TRBV7-2 to TRBJ2-1, with TRBD1 matching over 8 bases. The sample was PBMCs. The receptor was isolated from a man between 45 and 60 years old in good health and CMV-seropositive. CDR3 sequence: CASSADRAGEQFF. DNA of the CDR3: TGTGCCAGCAGCGCGGACAGGGCAGGGGAGCAGTTCTTC.